Listed below are T cell receptor beta chains from one sample, sequenced in a study of blood T cell repertoires in COVID-19. The protocol was immunoSEQ multiplex PCR, while the TCRdb copy is restricted to in-frame clones and leaves out a portion. The repertoire includes over 110,000 clones, approximately 84% of them detected once, and about 2% sits in the top ten. The sequenced sample consisted of peripheral blood. These receptors all stem from a woman aged 55-69 years with acute or convalescent COVID-19. The CDR3 runs from the conserved cysteine through the conserved F or W. A D gene is named only where the DNA matches it firmly. For some rows the clone size is stated as once, few or many, or as a class when expanded; others skip it.

v_gene,abundance,j_gene,d_gene,CDR3nt,CDR3aa
TRBV3-1/TRBV3-2,NA,TRBJ2-7,TRBD2,TGTGCCAGCAGCCTAATAGCGGGAGGGCCTGGCGAGCAGTACTTC,CASSLIAGGPGEQYF
TRBV5-5,NA,TRBJ1-2,NA,TGTGCCAGCAGCTTTAGGGGCAGGAGGGCTAACTATGGCTACACCTTC,CASSFRGRRANYGYTF
TRBV5-6,NA,TRBJ1-4,NA,NA,CASSFLWTGDEKLFF
TRBV25-1,NA,TRBJ2-5,TRBD1,TGTGCCAGCAGTGAAACCGGGACAGGGGGGTGGAAGACCCAGTACTTC,CASSETGTGGWKTQYF
TRBV7-2,few,TRBJ1-2,NA,TGTGCCAGCCAAGGGACTTCTGTCTATGGCTACACCTTC,CASQGTSVYGYTF
TRBV7-9,NA,TRBJ1-2,NA,TGTGCCAGCAGCCAATGGGCGCAGCTCAGTAACTATGGCTACACCTTC,CASSQWAQLSNYGYTF
TRBV7-9,NA,TRBJ2-7,TRBD2,TGTGCCAGCAGCACGACTAGCGGGAACTCCTACGAGCAGTACTTC,CASSTTSGNSYEQYF
TRBV10-2,once,TRBJ2-3,TRBD1,TGCGCCACCTACAGGGGTTCTGCTTCAGATACGCAGTATTTT,CATYRGSASDTQYF
TRBV27,NA,TRBJ2-7,TRBD1,TGTGCCAGCAGTCCCCCGGGTTTGAGGGGGCCAAGGGAGCAGTACTTC,CASSPPGLRGPREQYF
TRBV12-5,NA,TRBJ2-2,NA,TGTGCTAGTGGCTATTCAGGAGGTACCGGGGAGCTGTTTTTT,CASGYSGGTGELFF
TRBV27,few,TRBJ2-7,TRBD1,TGTGCCAGCAGTTTTTGGACAGGGATGGTCTACGAGCAGTACTTC,CASSFWTGMVYEQYF
TRBV30,NA,TRBJ2-7,NA,TGTGCCTGGACCCCCGGCGGGGTCTACGAGCAGTACTTC,CAWTPGGVYEQYF
TRBV7-9,NA,TRBJ2-2,TRBD2,TGTGCCAGCAGCTTCGGACTAGCGGTAAACACCGGGGAGCTGTTTTTT,CASSFGLAVNTGELFF
TRBV6-2/TRBV6-3,once,TRBJ2-2,NA,TGTGCCAGCAGTTACTTCTCACTGAACACCGGGGAGCTGTTTTTT,CASSYFSLNTGELFF
TRBV5-6,NA,TRBJ2-7,NA,TGTGCCAGCAGCTTGAAGGGGTTCCTCTACGAGCAGTACTTC,CASSLKGFLYEQYF
TRBV29-1,NA,TRBJ1-2,TRBD1,TGCAGCGTGGAGACAGGGGGTGGCTACACCTTC,CSVETGGGYTF
TRBV28,NA,TRBJ2-1,TRBD2,TGTGCCAGCAGTTTATTAAGACTAGCAGGCAATGAGCAGTTCTTC,CASSLLRLAGNEQFF
TRBV6-1,NA,TRBJ2-1,TRBD2,TGTGCCAGCAGTGGAAGAGGGTACCGACTAGCGGGGTTTGGGGACGATGAGCAGTTCTTC,CASSGRGYRLAGFGDDEQFF
TRBV27,NA,TRBJ2-7,NA,TGTGCCAGCAGTCTGGGGGGAAGGATTTACGAGCAGTACTTC,CASSLGGRIYEQYF
TRBV10-1,NA,TRBJ2-7,TRBD2,TGCGCCAGCAGTGACCCGAGCGGGAGGGGATCCTACGAGCAGTACTTC,CASSDPSGRGSYEQYF
TRBV28,few,TRBJ2-3,TRBD2,TGTGCCAGCAGTTTAGGGACTAGCGGGAGGACAGATACGCAGTATTTT,CASSLGTSGRTDTQYF
TRBV2,few,TRBJ1-5,NA,TGTGCCAGCACAACAGATAGCAATCAGCCCCAGCATTTT,CASTTDSNQPQHF
TRBV10-2,NA,TRBJ2-1,NA,TGCGCCAGCAGGGGACTTTACAATGAGCAGTTCTTC,CASRGLYNEQFF
TRBV27,NA,TRBJ2-1,TRBD2,TGTGCCAGCAGTTTAGGTACTAGCGGGACTTACAATGAGCAGTTCTTC,CASSLGTSGTYNEQFF
TRBV5-1,NA,TRBJ2-7,NA,TGCGCCAGCAGCTTGGCGGGCGGGATTGACAACTACGAGCAGTACTTC,CASSLAGGIDNYEQYF
TRBV28,few,TRBJ1-5,TRBD1,TGTGCCAGCAGTTTGTCAGGGGGCTACCAGCCCCAGCATTTT,CASSLSGGYQPQHF
TRBV29-1,NA,TRBJ1-1,TRBD1,TGCAGCGTTGAAGTTAACAGGGGGCTGACTGAAGCTTTCTTT,CSVEVNRGLTEAFF
TRBV6-5,NA,TRBJ1-1,NA,TGTGCCAGCAGTTACTGGGGAAGGGGCAAGAACACTGAAGCTTTCTTT,CASSYWGRGKNTEAFF
TRBV6-5,once,TRBJ1-3,TRBD1,TGTGCCAGCATCACCGGGACAGGGGGAAACACCATATATTTT,CASITGTGGNTIYF
TRBV29-1,NA,TRBJ2-7,TRBD2,TGCAGCGTCGGGACTAGCCCAACCTACGAGCAGTACTTC,CSVGTSPTYEQYF
TRBV5-1,NA,TRBJ2-3,TRBD2,TGCGCCAGCAGACCTCAACCAGGGACTAGCGGAAGCACAGATACGCAGTATTTT,CASRPQPGTSGSTDTQYF